This note documents a single TCR beta chain sequence. The data are from a study of blood T cell repertoires in COVID-19. Whole-study context: The samples span acute and convalescent COVID-19 from the United States, Italy and Spain. Sources were T cells, B-cell-depleted T cells, or PBMCs; the material itself was cDNA or gDNA.

Germline V gene data show CDR1 as SGHRS and CDR2 as YFSETQ. This CDR3 is 13 amino acids long. V lost 0 bases to trimming and J lost 3 bases, with 7 bases between them. Authors' methods: Quantification of nucleated cells was approximated via reference gene primer amplification. Clones were read by immunoSEQ multiplex PCR, and TCRdb kept only the in-frame ones, dropping some. V, J and clone size derive from that table, while D and trimming were established from the DNA sequence. The sample has 40,000 to 65,000 clones, 70% to 90% seen once. The sequencing sample was made of peripheral blood. The chain joins TRBV5-1 to TRBJ2-7; weak D call: TRBD1 (5 bases). The receptor was isolated from a man aged 80 or over with acute or convalescent COVID-19. As DNA, the CDR3 is TGCGCCAGCAGCTTGGAAGGGGTCTACGAGCAGTACTTC. The encoded protein is CASSLEGVYEQYF.